The 22 T cell receptor beta chains listed next were all sequenced from one sample in a study of shared clonotypes between healthy human individuals. Using immunoSEQ multiplex PCR, the repertoire was profiled, and TCRdb retains in-frame clones only, with some absent. The sample has some 2.1 million clones, roughly 94% seen once. Positive CCR7 selection of CD45RO-negative cells yielded the naive CD8 cells, and terminally differentiated effector memory CD45RA+ cells were excluded. The specimen was naive CD8+ T cells sorted from blood. All receptors derive from a man between 18 and 29 years old in good health.

The chain recombines TRBV27 with TRBJ2-1; possible D gene TRBD2, 6 bases. The CDR3 has 14 amino acids. Between the trimmed V and J ends, which lost 1 base and 6 bases, there was a span of 10 bases. The germline V gene has CDR1 MNHEY and CDR2 SMNVEV (reference sequence). CDR3 nucleotides: TGTGCCAGCAGTTTATTGGGCGGGACCAATGAGCAGTTCTTC. It translates to CASSLLGGTNEQFF.

This chain uses TRBV9 with TRBJ2-5; the match to TRBD2 covers 13 bases. The germline V gene encodes CDR1 SGDLS and CDR2 YYNGEE. CDR3 length: 15 residues. Trimming took 4 bases from V and 4 from J; bases not matched to a gene: 4. CDR3 amino acids: CASSPGLAGVETQYF. The CDR3 DNA follows: TGTGCCAGCAGCCCCGGACTAGCGGGAGTAGAGACCCAGTACTTC.

This chain joins TRBV13 and TRBJ1-5; a possible D gene is TRBD1 (5 bases). V shed 0 bases and J shed 3 bases, with 12 bases lying between them. The CDR3 covers 16 residues. The V gene's germline CDR1 is PRHDT and CDR2 FYEKMQ (reference sequence). CDR3 loop: CASSLGPGTDNQPQHF. CDR3 coding DNA: TGTGCCAGCAGCTTAGGGCCTGGGACGGACAATCAGCCCCAGCATTTT.

V and J are TRBV19 and TRBJ2-6; D not certain. This CDR3 comprises 18 residues. Trimming left V 6 bases short and J 0 bases short, with 18 bases between. CDR1 and CDR2 from the germline V gene are LNHDA and SQIVND (reference sequence). The CDR3 spells CASSISSGLPSGANVLTF. CDR3 DNA sequence: TGTGCCAGTAGCATATCCTCGGGCCTCCCCTCTGGGGCCAACGTCCTGACTTTC.

The gene calls are TRBV7-9 and TRBJ1-2, with D maybe TRBD1 (6 bases). CDR1 is SEHNR and CDR2 is FQNEAQ in the germline V gene (reference sequence). The CDR3 consists of 14 residues. Trimming shortened V by 0 bases and J by 8 bases, and 13 bases separated the two germline ends. The DNA for the CDR3 is TGTGCCAGCAGCTTAGCCGAGGGGGTGGTGGGCTACACCTTC. Translated: CASSLAEGVVGYTF.

The chain is built from TRBV6-1 and TRBJ2-7; no reliable D call. The length of the CDR3 is 14 residues. The germline V gene encodes CDR1 MNHNS and CDR2 SASEGT. V was cut by 1 base and J by 7 bases, with 14 bases left in between. CDR3 residues: CASSEDRDMREQYF. CDR3 DNA sequence: TGTGCCAGCAGTGAAGATAGGGATATGAGGGAGCAGTACTTC.

Worth noting for this clone: Other DNA sequences in the same sample also yield this CDR3. This sequence joins TRBV6-5 and TRBJ2-7; 11 bases agree with TRBD2. The ends lost 6 bases at V and 4 bases at J; junction bases unmatched: 8. The CDR3 consists of 15 residues. CDR1 and CDR2 (germline): MNHEY, SVGAGI. CDR3 in amino acids: CASSPLAGGSYEQYF. The CDR3 nucleotides are TGTGCCAGCAGCCCCCTAGCGGGAGGATCATACGAGCAGTACTTC.

The V call is TRBV6-5, the J call TRBJ2-7; D unresolved. The CDR3 length is 15 residues. Germline values: CDR1 MNHEY, CDR2 SVGAGI. Trimming shortened V by 0 bases and J by 2 bases, and 11 bases separated the two germline ends. In nucleotides, the CDR3 is TGTGCCAGCAGTTACTCTCCGGGCAGCCCCTACGAGCAGTACTTC. This encodes CASSYSPGSPYEQYF.

This clone was observed a single time. The gene calls are TRBV9 and TRBJ1-1; perhaps TRBD1 as D (5 bases). The V end was cut by 0 bases, the J end by 6 bases, with 12 bases between. Germline loops: CDR1 SGDLS, CDR2 YYNGEE. This CDR3 contains 14 residues. CDR3 sequence: CASSVGGIEAEAFF. CDR3 nucleotides: TGTGCCAGCAGCGTAGGGGGCATAGAGGCTGAAGCTTTCTTT.

With respect to this clone: This specimen includes other DNA sequences encoding the same CDR3. The chain has TRBV19 and TRBJ2-2; perhaps D is TRBD1 or TRBD2 (6 bases each). This CDR3 has 15 amino acids. CDR1 LNHDA and CDR2 SQIVND come from the germline V gene (reference sequence). Trimming removed 2 bases at V and 2 bases at J, with 9 bases between. The CDR3 protein is CASSISGANTGELFF. The CDR3 DNA follows: TGTGCCAGTAGTATATCGGGGGCCAACACCGGGGAGCTGTTTTTT.

This clone was recorded once. The genes are TRBV27 and TRBJ1-6; 10 positions agree with TRBD1. This CDR3 is built from 15 residues. Germline V gives CDR1 MNHEY, CDR2 SMNVEV (reference sequence). The V segment lost 5 bases and the J segment 6 bases; nucleotides outside the gene matches: 4. In DNA, the CDR3 is TGTGCCAGCAGTCAGGGACAGGGGTTTAATTCACCCCTCCACTTT. Amino acids: CASSQGQGFNSPLHF.

The chain combines TRBV28 with TRBJ2-1; perhaps TRBD1 as D (6 bases). This CDR3 spans 11 amino acids. The germline CDR1 and CDR2 sequences are MDHEN and SYDVKM. Between the trimmed V and J ends, which lost 4 bases and 15 bases, there was a span of 13 bases. The CDR3 here is CASSWTVMRFF. Written as DNA, the CDR3 is TGTGCCAGCAGTTGGACAGTCATGCGGTTCTTC.

The chain links TRBV4-3 to TRBJ2-1, with D tentatively TRBD1 (5 bases). V lost 1 base and J 1 base, leaving 8 bases between the germline ends. The germline V gene has CDR1 LGHNA and CDR2 YSLEER. The CDR3 has 15 amino acids. Here the CDR3 reads CASSQGGASYNEQFF. The CDR3 DNA reads as TGCGCCAGCAGCCAAGGGGGCGCTTCCTACAATGAGCAGTTCTTC.

Regarding this clone: The sample has other DNA sequences that encode this CDR3 too. The chain carries TRBV27 and TRBJ2-2; D assignment may be TRBD1 or TRBD2 (5 bases each). V shed 2 bases and J shed 6 bases, with 7 bases lying between them. Germline values: CDR1 MNHEY, CDR2 SMNVEV (reference sequence). CDR3 length: 13 residues. The CDR3 coding sequence is TGTGCCAGCAGTTTACGAGGGGCCGGGGAGCTGTTTTTT. Its protein is CASSLRGAGELFF.

This clone was observed a single time. The chain is built from TRBV5-1 and TRBJ2-3; D possibly corresponds to TRBD1 (5 bases). The CDR3 has 16 amino acids. Trimming pared 0 bases from V and 0 bases from J, leaving 11 bases between. Germline loops: CDR1 SGHRS, CDR2 YFSETQ. The CDR3 sequence is CASSLDGPGSTDTQYF. The CDR3 bases are TGCGCCAGCAGCTTGGATGGCCCAGGGAGCACAGATACGCAGTATTTT.

Remarks on this clone: Within the sample, other DNA sequences also encode this same CDR3. J is TRBJ1-3 and V is TRBV6-5; D gene unclear. Germline V CDR1 and CDR2: MNHEY, SVGAGI. V shed 2 bases and J shed 4 bases, with 6 bases lying between them. This CDR3 comprises 13 residues. The CDR3 nucleotides read TGTGCCAGCAGTTACGCCGAAGGAAACACCATATATTTT. This gives the protein CASSYAEGNTIYF.

Written as DNA, the CDR3 is TGTGCCAGCAGTGAGAGAAAGGTGGGAGCGGGGACGCTCACAGATACGCAGTATTTT. Protein sequence: CASSERKVGAGTLTDTQYF. The rearrangement joins TRBV2 to TRBJ2-3, with TRBD2 matching 7 bases. From germline, CDR1 is SNHLY and CDR2 FYNNEI. The V and J ends lost 3 bases and 2 bases, in that order; junction bases with no gene match: 17. The CDR3 totals 19 residues.

The chain carries TRBV6-6 and TRBJ1-1, with no clear D. Trimming cost V 5 bases and J 1 base, with 11 bases left between them. The CDR3 length is 14 residues. The germline gives CDR1 MNHNY, CDR2 SVGAGI (reference sequence). This chain's CDR3 is CASSLGRANTEAFF. For the CDR3, the DNA is TGTGCCAGCAGTCTTGGCAGAGCGAACACTGAAGCTTTCTTT.

The chain couples TRBV2 to TRBJ2-1; 10 nucleotides line up with TRBD2. Per germline, CDR1 SNHLY and CDR2 FYNNEI. The CDR3 covers 14 residues. The V and J ends lost 6 bases and 6 bases, in that order; junction bases with no gene match: 5. CDR3: CASRRASGSNEQFF. The CDR3 region has the DNA TGTGCCAGCAGAAGGGCTAGCGGGAGCAATGAGCAGTTCTTC.

The chain uses TRBV14 and TRBJ2-7, with TRBD1 identical over 7 bases. Germline V gene sequence: CDR1 SGHDN, CDR2 FVKESK. With V trimmed by 2 bases and J by 0 bases, 4 bases remained unmatched. The length of the CDR3 is 15 residues. Here the CDR3 DNA reads TGTGCCAGCAGCCAAACACGGGACAGCTCCTACGAGCAGTACTTC. Its protein product is CASSQTRDSSYEQYF.

This chain uses TRBV29-1 with TRBJ2-7; no clear D gene. V dropped 6 bases and J dropped 2 bases, with 14 bases sitting between them. CDR3 length equals 13 residues. Germline CDR1 is SQVTM and CDR2 is ANQGSEA. The CDR3 bases are TGCAGCGTCAGAGAGACTCTTACCTACGAGCAGTACTTC. Its protein product is CSVRETLTYEQYF.

The rearrangement uses TRBV28 and TRBJ1-2; the D is unclear. This CDR3 comprises 13 residues. Trimming took 6 bases from V and 4 from J, leaving 12 bases between them. Germline V gene data show CDR1 as MDHEN and CDR2 as SYDVKM. In nucleotides, the CDR3 is TGTGCCAGCAGGGAGAGCGAATCCTATGGCTACACCTTC. Its translation is CASRESESYGYTF.